This T cell receptor (beta chain) emerged from a study of STAT3 mutations in large granular lymphocyte leukemia. Background on the study: Canonical activating STAT3 mutations were detected in roughly half of the longitudinally sequenced T-LGLL patients. Study conclusions and caveats: Suggested: STAT3 mutation was not the ancestral event for these clonal expansions. Sampling intervals varied between patients and samples. In T-cell large granular lymphocyte leukemia, about half of patients showed multiple immunodominant subclonotypes.

The CDR3 consists of 14 residues. Germline lookup yields CDR1 SQVTM and CDR2 ANQGSEA. Trimming cost V 4 bases and J 7 bases, with 19 bases left between them. TCRdb's copy holds only in-frame clones and misses some; the assay was immunoSEQ multiplex PCR. Here the sample spans some 25,000 clones, 94% being singletons. On this clone itself: Its specificity is not known.

Sequences were obtained from peripheral blood mononuclear cells. The V call is TRBV29-1, the J call TRBJ1-2; a possible D gene is TRBD1 (5 bases). The clonotype comes from a man aged 35 to 55 with T-cell large granular lymphocyte leukemia. Some clones in this sample may be carry-over from other donors' samples. CDR3 residues: CSVGDLAVKGGYTF. CDR3 nucleotides: TGCAGCGTTGGGGACCTGGCAGTCAAGGGTGGCTACACCTTC.